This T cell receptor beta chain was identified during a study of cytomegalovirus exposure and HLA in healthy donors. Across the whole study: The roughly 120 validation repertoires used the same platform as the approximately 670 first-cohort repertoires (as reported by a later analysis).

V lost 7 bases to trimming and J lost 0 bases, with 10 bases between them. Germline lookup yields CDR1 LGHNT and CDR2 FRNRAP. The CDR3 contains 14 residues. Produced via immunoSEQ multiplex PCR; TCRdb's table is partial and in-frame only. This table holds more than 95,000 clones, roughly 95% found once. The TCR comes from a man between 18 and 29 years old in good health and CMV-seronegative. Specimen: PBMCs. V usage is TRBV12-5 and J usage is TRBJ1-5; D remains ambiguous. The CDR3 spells CASALGDSNQPQHF. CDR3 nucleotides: TGTGCTAGTGCTCTCGGGGATAGCAATCAGCCCCAGCATTTT.